This T cell receptor beta chain was documented in a study of blood T cell repertoires in COVID-19. Study details: The United States, Italy and Spain were the sources of the acute and convalescent COVID-19 samples. T cells, B-cell-depleted T cells, or PBMCs supplied cDNA or gDNA.

Patients of the Seattle cohort, enrolled during active infection, were followed longitudinally. Per the original methods: Amplified reference gene primers provided the basis for estimating nucleated cell counts. Assay used: immunoSEQ multiplex PCR; TCRdb lists only in-frame clones, some missing. Clone size and V and J calls were adopted from that table, with D and trimming inferred from the DNA. This table holds 300,000 to 400,000 clones, 88% found once. The material sequenced was peripheral blood. The receptor's source is a woman between 65 and 79 years old with COVID-19, enrolled during active disease.

The CDR3: CATGGLNTGELFF. The CDR3 DNA reads as TGTGCCACCGGGGGGCTGAACACCGGGGAGCTGTTTTTT. The chain has TRBV7-9 and TRBJ2-2; tentatively, D is TRBD2 (7 bases). Trimming pared 10 bases from V and 1 base from J, leaving 10 bases between. CDR1 is SEHNR and CDR2 is FQNEAQ in the germline V gene (reference sequence). The CDR3 extends over 13 amino acids.